Below, one T cell receptor (beta chain) is given with its context. Measured with immunoSEQ multiplex PCR; TCRdb has only the in-frame clones, and not every one. The sample includes over 110,000 clones, nearly 85% seen only once; the top ten take 3.9%. Which cohort a participant joined came from the clinical history participants gave. This sample was included in a study of blood T cell repertoires in COVID-19. CDR1 MNHEY and CDR2 SVGAGI come from the germline V gene. Trimming took off 6 bases at V and 6 bases at J, with 8 bases between the two ends. CDR3 length equals 12 residues. Material: PBMCs or T cells enriched from blood (not recorded which). The clonotype was recovered from a man aged 45-65 years in a cohort exposed to, infected with or recovered from COVID-19 (not recorded which). The chain recombines TRBV6-5 with TRBJ2-2; tentative D call: TRBD2 (6 bases). Here the CDR3 DNA reads TGTGCCAGCAGGGGGGGTCCCGGGGAGCTGTTTTTT. Protein product: CASRGGPGELFF.